This T cell receptor (beta chain) was profiled in a study of cytomegalovirus exposure and HLA in healthy donors (dated by TCRdb to the late 2010s). Study-level background: An earlier analysis of roughly 610 of the donors reported 250 to 300 Gb of sequence data and about 120 million unique TCR beta sequences obtained from 150 million to 200 million T cells. An early release that covered about 600 HLA-typed donors contained 250 to 350 gigabases of sequencing data and about 84 million unique TCR sequences. Of the 300 to 400 genotyped donors, about 80% fell in the genetic ancestry cluster associated with self-reported Caucasian donors. The study aimed to test whether signatures of past pathogen exposure could be identified by cataloging public T cell receptors. The study profiled the T cell repertoires of 500 to 800 subjects by immunosequencing and related them to cytomegalovirus serostatus. In addition to the first cohort of approximately 650 subjects, a separate validation cohort of approximately 120 different subjects was used. The study combined high-throughput TCR immunosequencing, statistical association of individual TCRs with disease status, and machine learning to predict cytomegalovirus infection status. A later analysis re-examined previously published TCR beta repertoires from more than 600 donors and added high-resolution HLA genotyping to investigate patterns of TCR occurrence. In the later analysis, no new phenotypic data were used to find candidate immune exposures; instead, reliance was placed on TCR beta sequences and their occurrence across donors. In an earlier analysis of 500 to 650 of the donors, high-throughput TCR beta sequencing was used to judge whether each TCR beta V gene segment behaved as functional or pseudogenic. Donor age, sex, ethnicity and CMV serostatus were compiled together with the repertoire data. In a later genetic analysis, genome-wide SNP genotypes for about 55% of the roughly 700 donors were used, and that subset was treated as a discovery cohort. All discovery cohort repertoires had been generated on a single sequencing platform. Class I and class II HLA loci were covered by the typing at four-digit resolution. Typing coverage varied by locus: roughly 629-640 donors for A, B, C, DRB1 and DQB1; 500 to 550 for DQA1; nearly 610 for DPA1; 450 to 480 for DPB1. Because of strong linkage in the cohort, roughly five DR-DQ haplotypes were treated as single units for association and clustering. On average, around 200,000 unique TCR beta nucleotide sequences were sequenced per donor among more than 350 genotyped donors of the cohort, with about 19% of those sequences being non-productive. Broader findings and caveats from the paper: Most CMV-associated TCR beta chains appeared to be HLA-restricted in a later analysis, and the HLA associations seemed to be driven largely by CMV exposure. Correlated functional status among segregating V segments might be attributable to linkage disequilibrium, but an unknown experimental factor could not be ruled out. The only immune exposure information available for the cohort was CMV serostatus. Three of the identified cytomegalovirus-associated TCR beta chains were confirmed in vitro to be specific for cytomegalovirus antigens. In a later analysis, TCR association rates were found to vary across HLA loci, with the most associated TCRs seen for DRB1 alleles and the fewest for HLA-C alleles. An association between a missense DCLRE1C variant and V-gene and J-gene trimming of TCR beta chains was found in a later genetic analysis and replicated in an independent cohort. Broadly in line with IMGT annotations, most TCR beta V segments showed up in productive rearrangements about 87% or about 30% of the time in an earlier analysis of several hundred of the donors. A group of highly shared sequence variants was considered likely to be a technical artifact of the sequencing pipeline. The study gave a list of about 160 TCR beta chains associated with cytomegalovirus. Because counts were too low, roughly 18 rarely observed V segments, including chromosome 9 orphons, were left out of the earlier analysis of some 640 of the donors. Because some donors lacked HLA typing at each locus, the association tests relied only on the typed subset. This cohort had only TCR beta chains sequenced, and the lack of alpha or paired-chain data limited which features could be detected. Some IMGT-functional V segments, including TRBV6-2 and TRBV6-3, could not be distinguished by the 87-base-pair reads and were therefore excluded. Strong co-occurrence of HLA alleles, especially DR and DQ, made assigning TCR associations to individual alleles difficult. The presence/absence analyses assumed that sequencing depth was roughly uniform across donors, and that assumption may not be true. In a later analysis, several top co-occurrence clusters were reported to appear linked to parvovirus B19, influenza, CMV and Epstein-Barr virus. The classifier was reported to diagnose cytomegalovirus status with high specificity and sensitivity in both the original cohort and the validation cohort. A later genetic analysis reported fewer N-insertions in productive TCRs among donors in an Asian-associated ancestry cluster than the roughly 700-donor mean. A further reported finding was that TCR beta sequences accurately predicted the HLA-A and HLA-B alleles for most subjects in the first cohort. In a later analysis, HLA-associated TCR beta chains showed more clonal expansion and lower generation probabilities than non-associated chains that were equally common. It was suggested by the authors that the approach could potentially be generalized to other disease states and immunological phenotypes. Most TCR sequences were observed very rarely across donors, whereas some public TCRs were present in many individuals. Specific HLA alleles were associated with 18,000 or so TCR beta sequences at a false discovery rate of 0.05 in a later analysis.

V was cut back by 4 bases and J by 0 bases, leaving a gap of 9 bases between them. As encoded in the germline V gene, CDR1 is SGHVS while CDR2 is FQNEAQ. Including cysteine and phenylalanine, the CDR3 has 14 amino acids. CDR3 DNA is the only sequence kept; it has 42 bases, read in frame from the first base. As to this clone: Its binding antigen is unknown. No clone much larger than this one lies a single base away; base qualities are absent.

Receptors were amplified or captured by the immunoSEQ multiplex PCR assay. For the multiplex PCR, a mixture combining 60 forward primers for TCR Vbeta segments and 13 reverse primers for TCR Jbeta segments was used. A multiplex PCR assay on genomic DNA amplified the CDR3 region of rearranged TCR beta genes. The Illumina HiSeq System was used to sequence the amplified TCR beta libraries as 87-base-pair reads. On the authors' methods: A later analysis tallied around 87 million unique TCR beta chains across the approximately 670 repertoires, and 10 million to 11 million of those chains were shared by two or more donors. To remove PCR and sequencing errors, raw reads were error-corrected and collapsed into unique sequences using a nearest-neighbor algorithm that merged closely related sequences. To assign V, D and J gene segments, CDR3 sequences were aligned to IMGT reference sequences. For a sequence to be retained, at least a six-nucleotide match to both a V gene segment and a J gene segment was required. A rearrangement was called productive if the CDR3 had no stop codons and remained in frame with V and J, and every other rearrangement was called non-productive. Following IMGT convention, CDR3 was defined as the stretch from the second conserved V-encoded cysteine up to the conserved J-encoded phenylalanine. In an earlier analysis of 500 to 650 of the donors, sequences lacking an unambiguous match to a single V gene segment were excluded. An earlier analysis of under 750 of the donors called V segments functional above 56.7% productive rearrangements and segregating when the between-donor standard deviation exceeded 5%. A statistical classification framework was developed to diagnose cytomegalovirus status using the catalog of TCR beta chain sequences. V and J gene assignment, in a later analysis, came from comparing TCR nucleotide sequences with IMGT/GENE-DB human TR gene sequences. Using the TCRdist pipeline, a later analysis assigned CDR3 sequences along with most-parsimonious VDJ recombination scenarios. A later analysis defined each TCR beta chain by its CDR3 amino acid sequence plus V-gene family, and excluded reads lacking a unique V-gene family. In a later analysis, some 600 highly shared, low-generation-probability nucleotide sequences were removed to address suspected cross-contamination and a sequencing artifact. In a later analysis, a clonal expansion index for each public chain was calculated from normalized within-repertoire ranks of inferred template counts. In a later analysis, generation probabilities were computed using a VDJ recombination model fitted to out-of-frame rearrangements, and the results were checked against IGoR. In a later analysis, hypergeometric tests were used to score TCR-TCR, TCR-HLA and TCR-CMV co-occurrence, with a repertoire-size bias correction applied to TCR pairs. In a later analysis, false discovery rates were estimated by permuting HLA or CMV assignments 20 times. In a later analysis, co-occurring TCRs were grouped using DBSCAN, with TCRdist sequence similarity added in when clustering inside HLA-allele-positive subsets. Repertoires with fewer than 30,000 or more than 120,000 public chains were left out of co-occurrence clustering, as were four to six repertoires with anomalous nucleotide sharing. Entries here come from immuneACCESS through TCRdb and include only in-frame sequences with V and J called. Some clones fail to appear in such tables; in the studies checked, an unresolved V gene covers under half of the shortfall, and the cause of the remainder is unknown. The V and J calls and clone size are taken from that table; D and trimming were inferred from the DNA. The sample table lists some 150,000 clones, around 68% of them with a count of one. The top ten clones comprise under 2.5% of the sample.

The cohort consisted of some 730 healthy bone marrow donors. All cohort members were sampled while nominally healthy, although unrecorded immune exposures were likely present. The donor was CMV seronegative and was included in the group of several hundred seronegative cohort members. Each donor provided a peripheral blood sample, and peripheral blood mononuclear cells were used for TCR beta sequencing. Genomic DNA was extracted from the blood cell samples with the Qiagen DNeasy Blood Extraction Kit. The sample was PBMCs. This TCR derives from a man younger than 40 in good health and CMV-seronegative. The chain employs TRBV7-8 and TRBJ1-1; a tentative D match to TRBD1 spans 6 bases. The CDR3 sequence is CASSYRDVNTEAFF. The DNA sequence is given as TGTGCCAGCAGCTACAGGGACGTGAACACTGAAGCTTTCTTT.